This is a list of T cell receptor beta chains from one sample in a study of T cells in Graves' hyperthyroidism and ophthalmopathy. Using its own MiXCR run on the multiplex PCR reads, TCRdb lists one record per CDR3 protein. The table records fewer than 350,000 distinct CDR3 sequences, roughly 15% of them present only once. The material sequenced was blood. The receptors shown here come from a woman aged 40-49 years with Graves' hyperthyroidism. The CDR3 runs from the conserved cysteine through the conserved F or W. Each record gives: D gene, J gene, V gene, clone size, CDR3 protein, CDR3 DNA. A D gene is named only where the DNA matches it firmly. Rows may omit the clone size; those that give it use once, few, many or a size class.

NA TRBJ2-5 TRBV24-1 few CATSGREETQYF TGTGCCACCAGTGGCAGGGAAGAGACCCAGTACTTC
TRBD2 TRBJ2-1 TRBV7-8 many CASSPPGLAGLGEQFF TGTGCCAGCAGCCCACCGGGACTAGCGGGATTGGGTGAGCAGTTCTTC
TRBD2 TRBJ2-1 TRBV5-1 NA CASRRTSGDNEQFF TGCGCCAGCCGAAGGACTAGCGGTGACAATGAGCAGTTCTTC
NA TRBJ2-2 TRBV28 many CASSSLASNIDFSTGELFF TGTGCCAGCAGTTCCCTGGCATCCAACATCGATTTCAGCACCGGGGAGCTGTTTTTT
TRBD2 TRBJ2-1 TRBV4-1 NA CASSQLAGAINEQFF TGCGCCAGCAGCCAGCTAGCGGGAGCAATCAATGAGCAGTTCTTC
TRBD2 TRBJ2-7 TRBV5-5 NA CASSLVRTSVEQYF TGTGCCAGCAGCTTGGTTCGGACTAGCGTCGAGCAGTACTTC
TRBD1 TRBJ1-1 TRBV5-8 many CASSSATLDRGREAFF TGTGCCAGCAGCTCCGCTACTCTCGACAGGGGGCGAGAAGCTTTCTTT
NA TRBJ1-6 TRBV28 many CASSLPGLAPGGARSPLHF TGTGCCAGCAGCCTCCCGGGGTTGGCCCCTGGTGGGGCGCGGTCACCCCTCCACTTT
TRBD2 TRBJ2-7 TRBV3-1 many CASSQDIPGLAKEQYF TGTGCCAGCAGCCAAGACATTCCGGGACTAGCGAAGGAGCAGTACTTC
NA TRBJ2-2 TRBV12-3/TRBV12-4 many CASSSTARELFF TGTGCCAGCAGTTCTACGGCCAGAGAGCTGTTTTTT
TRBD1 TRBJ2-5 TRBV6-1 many CASSDPGQGQETQYF TGTGCCAGCAGTGACCCGGGACAGGGACAGGAGACCCAGTACTTC
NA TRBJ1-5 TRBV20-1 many CSVEPGYGQPQHF TGCAGTGTCGAGCCAGGGTATGGTCAGCCCCAGCATTTT
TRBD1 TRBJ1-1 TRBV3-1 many CASSHGSKGALNTEAFF TGTGCCAGCAGCCATGGGTCAAAGGGGGCTCTGAACACTGAAGCTTTCTTT
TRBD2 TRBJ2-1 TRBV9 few CASSPTSGRLLEQFF TGTGCCAGCAGCCCAACTAGCGGGAGGTTGCTTGAGCAGTTCTTC
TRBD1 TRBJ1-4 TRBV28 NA CASSPGGGTEKLFF TGTGCCAGCAGTCCAGGGGGGGGCACTGAAAAACTGTTTTTT
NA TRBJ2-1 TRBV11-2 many CASSYPRPEQFF TGTGCCAGCAGCTACCCCCGCCCTGAGCAGTTCTTC
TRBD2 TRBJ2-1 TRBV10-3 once CAISPPRLAGGPSEQFF TGTGCCATCAGCCCACCTCGACTAGCGGGAGGGCCGAGTGAGCAGTTCTTC
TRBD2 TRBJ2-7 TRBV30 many CAWSGASGAYEQYF TGTGCCTGGAGTGGGGCCAGCGGGGCCTACGAGCAGTACTTC
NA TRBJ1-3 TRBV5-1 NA CASTWGSGNTIYF TGCGCCAGCACGTGGGGATCTGGAAACACCATATATTTT
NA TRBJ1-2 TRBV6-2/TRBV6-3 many CASSYGTHGYTF TGTGCCAGCAGTTACGGGACACACGGCTACACCTTC
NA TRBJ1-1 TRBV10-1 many CASSESTRITEAFF TGCGCCAGCAGTGAGTCGACAAGGATCACTGAAGCTTTCTTT
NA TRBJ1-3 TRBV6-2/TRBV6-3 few CASLPQVSGNTIYF TGTGCCAGCCTACCTCAGGTTTCTGGAAACACCATATATTTT
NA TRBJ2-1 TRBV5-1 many CASSLALGIGEQFF TGCGCCAGCAGCTTGGCCTTGGGTATTGGTGAGCAGTTCTTC
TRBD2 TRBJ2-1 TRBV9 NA CASSPYSGLSSMNEQFF TGTGCCAGCAGCCCCTACTCGGGACTAAGTTCGATGAATGAGCAGTTCTTC
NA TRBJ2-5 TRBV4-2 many CASKMGTQGTQYF TGTGCCAGCAAGATGGGGACTCAAGGGACCCAGTACTTC
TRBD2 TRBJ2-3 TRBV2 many CASRGTSGTDTQYF TGTGCCAGCAGAGGGACTAGCGGCACAGATACGCAGTATTTT
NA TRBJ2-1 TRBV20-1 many CSARDRSRYEQFF TGCAGTGCTAGAGATCGGTCTAGGTACGAGCAGTTCTTC
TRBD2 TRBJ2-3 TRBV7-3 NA CASSWTSGSRDTQYF TGTGCCAGCAGCTGGACTAGCGGGAGTAGAGATACGCAGTATTTT
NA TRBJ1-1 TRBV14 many CASSQDRGGWDTEAFF TGTGCCAGCAGCCAAGATAGGGGGGGATGGGACACTGAAGCTTTCTTT
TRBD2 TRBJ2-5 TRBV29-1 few CSVPGLAGASSNQETQYF TGCAGCGTTCCAGGACTAGCGGGAGCTTCATCCAACCAAGAGACCCAGTACTTC
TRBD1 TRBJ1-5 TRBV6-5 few CASSFQGARQPQHF TGTGCCAGCAGTTTTCAGGGGGCAAGACAGCCCCAGCATTTT
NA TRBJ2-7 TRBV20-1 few CSASRDVLSGEQYF TGCAGTGCCAGCCGGGACGTTCTGTCGGGCGAGCAGTACTTC
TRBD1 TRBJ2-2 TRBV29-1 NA CSVAGTGGGELFF TGCAGCGTCGCCGGGACAGGGGGCGGGGAGCTGTTTTTT
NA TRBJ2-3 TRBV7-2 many CASSFVSRDTQYF TGTGCCAGCAGCTTTGTCAGCCGCGACACGCAGTATTTT
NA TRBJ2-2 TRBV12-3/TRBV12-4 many CASNPHHRRGIGTGELFF TGTGCCAGCAATCCCCACCACCGGAGGGGGATAGGCACCGGGGAGCTGTTTTTT
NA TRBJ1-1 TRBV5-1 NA CASSRPQGDTEAFF TGCGCCAGCAGTCGGCCCCAGGGAGACACTGAAGCTTTCTTT